Listed below are T cell receptor beta chains from one sample, sequenced in a study of cytomegalovirus exposure and HLA in healthy donors. Sequencing was performed with immunoSEQ multiplex PCR; in TCRdb, only in-frame clones are kept and a portion is missing. Among fewer than 150,000 clones listed, over 70% were seen once. Sequencing input: PBMCs. The receptor source for this set is a woman aged 45-65 years in good health and CMV-seropositive. Each CDR3 is given with its conserved first and last residue. A D gene is named only where the DNA matches it firmly. A clone size is listed for some rows: how often the clone was seen (once, few, many), or a class if it is expanded.

V gene	J gene	clone size	D gene	CDR3 DNA	CDR3 protein
TRBV30	TRBJ2-1	NA	TRBD1	TGTGCCTGGAGTGACTGGGGACAGGGGACCTACAATGAGCAGTTCTTC	CAWSDWGQGTYNEQFF
TRBV28	TRBJ1-4	few	NA	TGTGCCAGCAGGACAGTAGGTGATGAAAAACTGTTTTTT	CASRTVGDEKLFF
TRBV7-8	TRBJ1-1	NA	TRBD1	TGTGCCAGCAGTATGAGGGGGCCGATGAACACTGAAGCTTTCTTT	CASSMRGPMNTEAFF
TRBV5-4	TRBJ1-1	NA	NA	TGTGCCAGCAGCTTGGGGGACACCATGAACACTGAAGCTTTCTTT	CASSLGDTMNTEAFF
TRBV4-3	TRBJ2-1	NA	TRBD2	TGCGCCAGCAGCCGGGGACTAGCGGTATCCAATGAGCAGTTCTTC	CASSRGLAVSNEQFF
TRBV5-1	TRBJ1-1	NA	NA	TGCGCCAGCAGCTCGTCGCGGGGCATGAACACTGAAGCTTTCTTT	CASSSSRGMNTEAFF
TRBV6-6	TRBJ1-1	few	NA	TGTGCCAGCAGGGGGGGGATGGACACTGAAGCTTTCTTT	CASRGGMDTEAFF
TRBV9	TRBJ1-2	NA	NA	TGTGCCAGCAGCGTAGGGGATGGGGCCTATGGCTACACCTTC	CASSVGDGAYGYTF
TRBV7-2	TRBJ2-1	NA	NA	TGTGCCAGCAGCGCCGACGGGGGAGGCTCCTACAATGAGCAGTTCTTC	CASSADGGGSYNEQFF
TRBV19	TRBJ1-5	NA	NA	TGTGCCAGTAGTCTGGGACACTCTTCGTGGCAGCCCCAGCATTTT	CASSLGHSSWQPQHF
TRBV25-1	TRBJ2-2	NA	NA	TGTGCCAGCAGTGAGTCGGGGAACACCGGGGAGCTGTTTTTT	CASSESGNTGELFF
TRBV9	TRBJ2-2	NA	NA	TGTGCCAGCAGCGCGATGACTGGGAACACCGGGGAGCTGTTTTTT	CASSAMTGNTGELFF
TRBV10-3	TRBJ1-1	NA	TRBD1	TGTGCCACCTACACAGGGGCCATGAACACTGAAGCTTTCTTT	CATYTGAMNTEAFF